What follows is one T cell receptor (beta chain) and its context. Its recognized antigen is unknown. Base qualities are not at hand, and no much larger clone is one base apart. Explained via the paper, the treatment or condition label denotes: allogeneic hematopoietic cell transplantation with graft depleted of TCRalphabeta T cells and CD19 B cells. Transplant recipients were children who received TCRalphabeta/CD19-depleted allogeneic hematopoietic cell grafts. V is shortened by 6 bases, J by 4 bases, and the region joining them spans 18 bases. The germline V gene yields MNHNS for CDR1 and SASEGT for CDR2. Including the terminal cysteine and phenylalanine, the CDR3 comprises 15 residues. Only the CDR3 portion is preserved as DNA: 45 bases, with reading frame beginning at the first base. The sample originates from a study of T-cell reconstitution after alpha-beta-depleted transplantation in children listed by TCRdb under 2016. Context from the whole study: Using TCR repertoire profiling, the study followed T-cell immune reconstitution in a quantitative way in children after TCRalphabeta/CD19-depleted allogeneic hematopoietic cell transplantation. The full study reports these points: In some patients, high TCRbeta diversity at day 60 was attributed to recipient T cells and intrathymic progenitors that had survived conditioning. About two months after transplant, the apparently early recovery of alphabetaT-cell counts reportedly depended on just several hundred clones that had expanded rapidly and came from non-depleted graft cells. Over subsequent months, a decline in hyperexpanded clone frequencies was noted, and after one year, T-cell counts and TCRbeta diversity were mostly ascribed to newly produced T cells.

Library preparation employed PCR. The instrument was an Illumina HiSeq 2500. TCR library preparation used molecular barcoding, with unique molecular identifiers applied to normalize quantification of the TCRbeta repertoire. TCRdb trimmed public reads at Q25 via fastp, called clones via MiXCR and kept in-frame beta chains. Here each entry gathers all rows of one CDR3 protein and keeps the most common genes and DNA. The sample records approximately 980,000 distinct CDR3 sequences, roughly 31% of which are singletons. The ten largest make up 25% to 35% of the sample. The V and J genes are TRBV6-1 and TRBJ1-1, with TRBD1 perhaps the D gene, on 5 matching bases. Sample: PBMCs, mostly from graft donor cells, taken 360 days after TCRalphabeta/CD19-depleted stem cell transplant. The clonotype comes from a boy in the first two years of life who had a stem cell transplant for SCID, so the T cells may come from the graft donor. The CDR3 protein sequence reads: CASSLNRGEGTEAFF. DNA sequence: TGTGCCAGCAGCCTTAATAGGGGCGAGGGCACTGAAGCTTTCTTT.